What follows are 23 T cell receptor beta chains derived from one specimen sequenced in a study of blood T cell repertoires in COVID-19. Sequencing used immunoSEQ multiplex PCR; TCRdb keeps in-frame clones, though not all of them. The table records fewer than 200,000 clones, just over 85% of them present only once. The specimen was PBMCs or T cells enriched from blood (not recorded which). The receptors come from a woman aged 18-35 years who had recovered from COVID-19.

The chain carries TRBV2 and TRBJ1-1; weak D call: TRBD1 (5 bases). Trimming shortened V by 6 bases and J by 0 bases, and 11 bases separated the two germline ends. CDR1 SNHLY and CDR2 FYNNEI come from the germline V gene. The CDR3 length is 14 residues. CDR3 sequence: CASSDDSMNTEAFF. CDR3 nucleotide sequence: TGTGCCAGCAGCGACGACAGCATGAACACTGAAGCTTTCTTT.

The chain is built from TRBV7-2 and TRBJ2-3; no firm D call. V was shortened by 5 bases and J by 4 bases, with 19 bases between the two germline ends. In germline, CDR1 is SGHTA, CDR2 FQGNSA. The CDR3 is made up of 16 amino acids. CDR3 sequence: CASSHSSGPVADTQYF. The CDR3 DNA follows: TGTGCCAGCAGCCACAGCTCCGGCCCAGTTGCAGATACGCAGTATTTT.

The chain carries TRBV19 and TRBJ2-2; 12 bases fit TRBD2. V trimming: 0 bases; J trimming: 5 bases; junction bases outside the gene matches: 19. Germline CDR1 LNHDA, CDR2 SQIVND (reference sequence). CDR3 size: 22 residues. CDR3 DNA: TGTGCCAGTAGTATAGAAGGGCTAGCGGGAGGGCCCCACCCTCGACGGACCGGGGAGCTGTTTTTT. This sequence encodes CASSIEGLAGGPHPRRTGELFF. Based on the CDR3 plus reference TRBV19 and TRBJ2-2, the full variable domain is DGGITQSPKYLFRKEGQNVTLSCEQNLNHDAMYWYRQDPGQGLRLIYYSQIVNDFQKGDIAEGYSVSREKKESFPLTVTSAQKNPTAFYLCASSIEGLAGGPHPRRTGELFFGEGSRLTVL.

The CDR3 spells CALSLGSNGGTNEKLFF. DNA for the CDR3: TGTGCCCTGAGCCTGGGCTCAAATGGAGGAACTAATGAAAAACTGTTTTTT. This chain uses TRBV7-9 with TRBJ1-4; D gene unclear. CDR1 is SEHNR, CDR2 FQNEAQ, per germline (reference sequence). V shed 11 bases and J shed 1 base, with 23 bases lying between them. This CDR3 is 17 amino acids long. Supplemented by reference TRBV7-9 and TRBJ1-4, the full variable domain reads DTGVSQNPRHKITKRGQNVTFRCDPISEHNRLYWYRQTLGQGPEFLTYFQNEAQLEKSRLLSDRFSAERPKGSFSTLEIQRTEQGDSAMYLCALSLGSNGGTNEKLFFGSGTQLSVL.

This chain links TRBV5-5 with TRBJ2-7, with D possibly matching TRBD1 (6 bases). Between the trimmed V and J ends, which lost 0 bases and 4 bases, there was a span of 14 bases. The CDR3 contains 15 residues. CDR1 is SGHKS, CDR2 YYEKEE, per germline (reference sequence). CDR3 sequence: CASSLAPGEVYEQYF. Here the CDR3 DNA reads TGTGCCAGCAGCTTGGCGCCAGGGGAAGTTTACGAGCAGTACTTC.

V is TRBV14 and J is TRBJ1-1; D uncertain. This CDR3 spans 16 amino acids. Germline-derived CDR1 and CDR2 are SGHDN and FVKESK. V lost 4 bases and J lost 2, with 17 bases in between. CDR3 region: CASSLGSQRTNTEAFF. The DNA of the CDR3 is TGTGCCAGCAGCCTGGGGAGCCAAAGAACTAACACTGAAGCTTTCTTT.

The rearrangement joins TRBV7-9 to TRBJ1-5; D perhaps matches TRBD1 (6 bases). V shed 1 base and J shed 3 bases, with 10 bases lying between them. The CDR3 contains 15 residues. Looked up from germline, CDR1 is SEHNR and CDR2 is FQNEAQ (reference sequence). CDR3 loop: CASSLGQATNQPQHF. CDR3 sequence (DNA): TGTGCCAGCAGCTTAGGACAGGCAACCAATCAGCCCCAGCATTTT.

The chain recombines TRBV28 with TRBJ1-6; no clear D. Germline loops: CDR1 MDHEN, CDR2 SYDVKM. Trimming took off 8 bases at V and 0 bases at J, with 8 bases between the two ends. The CDR3 sequence is 14 residues long. In nucleotides, the CDR3 is TGTGCCAGCTTTGGGAGCTCCTATAATTCACCCCTCCACTTT. It codes for CASFGSSYNSPLHF.

V is TRBV24-1 and J is TRBJ2-7, with D possibly TRBD2 on 5 matching bases. The germline gives CDR1 KGHDR, CDR2 SFDVKD. This CDR3 is built from 12 residues. Trimming took off 7 bases at V and 0 bases at J, with 6 bases between the two ends. The CDR3 DNA reads as TGTGCCACCAGCGGGGACTCCTACGAGCAGTACTTC. Translation: CATSGDSYEQYF.

This clone was picked up a small number of times. The V call is TRBV4-3, the J call TRBJ2-7; TRBD1 aligns across 9 bases. The V gene end was trimmed by 1 base and the J gene end by 5 bases; junction bases not matched to a gene: 12. CDR1 and CDR2 from the germline V gene are LGHNA and YSLEER. The CDR3 extends over 17 amino acids. DNA for the CDR3: TGCGCCAGCAGCCAAGGACGCGGGACAGGGCTTTTGGACGAGCAGTACTTC. This gives the protein CASSQGRGTGLLDEQYF.

This rearrangement joins TRBV18 to TRBJ1-4; TRBD1 might be the D (6 bases). The CDR3 loop spans 16 amino acids. CDR1 is KGHSH and CDR2 is LQKENI in the germline V gene. Trimming removed 2 bases at V and 0 bases at J, with 10 bases between. CDR3 amino acids: CASSPGDKATNEKLFF. CDR3 sequence (DNA): TGTGCCAGCTCACCAGGGGACAAAGCAACTAATGAAAAACTGTTTTTT.

This chain links TRBV6-5 with TRBJ2-7; TRBD2 is a possible D gene (6 bases). The germline V gene encodes CDR1 MNHEY and CDR2 SVGAGI. With 1 base removed from V and 1 base from J, the gap between germline ends came to 14 bases. The CDR3 loop spans 16 amino acids. In DNA, the CDR3 is TGTGCCAGCAGTTACTTCGGGGGAGGAGGGTCCTACGAGCAGTACTTC. It encodes CASSYFGGGGSYEQYF.

The rearrangement links TRBV25-1 to TRBJ2-3; D might be TRBD1 (5 bases). CDR1 and CDR2 (germline): MGHDK, SYGVNS. The V gene lost 3 bases and the J gene lost 11 bases, with 15 bases spanning the gap. The CDR3 length is 13 residues. The CDR3 loop reads CASSETANGKQYF. DNA of the CDR3: TGTGCCAGCAGTGAGACAGCTAACGGAAAGCAGTATTTT.

The V call is TRBV28, the J call TRBJ2-7; 8 positions agree with TRBD1. The CDR3 runs 14 residues. Germline V gene lookup returns CDR1 MDHEN and CDR2 SYDVKM. V dropped 3 bases and J dropped 0; count of bases not matched to a gene: 1. Here the CDR3 reads CASSFQGASYEQYF. The CDR3 DNA sequence: TGTGCCAGCAGTTTTCAGGGGGCCTCCTACGAGCAGTACTTC. Combining the CDR3 with reference TRBV28 and TRBJ2-7 gives the whole variable domain DVKVTQSSRYLVKRTGEKVFLECVQDMDHENMFWYRQDPGLGLRLIYFSYDVKMKEKGDIPEGYSVSREKKERFSLILESASTNQTSMYLCASSFQGASYEQYFGPGTRLTVT.

The chain joins TRBV7-2 to TRBJ1-6; possibly TRBD1 for D (6 bases). V lost 5 bases and J lost 5, with 10 bases in between. CDR1 is SGHTA and CDR2 is FQGNSA in the germline V gene. This CDR3 region has 14 residues. CDR3 bases: TGTGCCAGCAGCATGGACAGTAATAATTCACCCCTCCACTTT. Translation: CASSMDSNNSPLHF.

This rearrangement joins TRBV25-1 to TRBJ1-1; D not certain. The length of the CDR3 is 14 residues. V was clipped by 4 bases and J by 1 base, with 10 bases between them. Germline V lookup: CDR1 MGHDK, CDR2 SYGVNS. The CDR3 DNA follows: TGTGCCAGCAGTGGCCCCCGGGAGAACACTGAAGCTTTCTTT. Translated, it gives CASSGPRENTEAFF.

The genes are TRBV19 and TRBJ1-1, with 9 bases lining up with TRBD1. V dropped 4 bases and J dropped 4; count of bases not matched to a gene: 4. Germline CDR1 LNHDA, CDR2 SQIVND (reference sequence). The CDR3 spans 14 residues. CDR3 coding DNA: TGTGCCAGTAGTACGACAGGGGGAGGCACTGAAGCTTTCTTT. This encodes CASSTTGGGTEAFF.

The V call is TRBV6-5, the J call TRBJ1-2; 7 bases match TRBD1. CDR1 MNHEY and CDR2 SVGAGI come from the germline V gene. The CDR3 extends over 13 amino acids. V gave up 3 bases and J gave up 6 bases; unmatched junction bases: 4. CDR3 region: CASSYTGEDGYTF. CDR3 coding DNA: TGTGCCAGCAGTTATACAGGGGAAGATGGCTACACCTTC.

V gene TRBV6-2 or TRBV6-3 combines with J gene TRBJ2-2; 8 nucleotides match TRBD1. CDR1 MNHEY and CDR2 SVGEGT come from the germline V gene. The CDR3 runs to 14 residues. J was trimmed by 7 bases and V by 4 bases; bases with no gene match: 5. This chain's CDR3 is CASSFRTGIGELFF. In nucleotides, the CDR3 is TGTGCCAGCAGTTTTAGGACAGGGATCGGGGAGCTGTTTTTT.

This chain links TRBV5-1 with TRBJ1-6; D is unresolved. The V gene lost 3 bases and the J gene lost 2 bases, with 12 bases spanning the gap. Per germline, CDR1 SGHRS and CDR2 YFSETQ. CDR3 length equals 16 residues. CDR3 in DNA: TGCGCCAGCAGCTGGCAGGAAAGTACCTATAATTCACCCCTCCACTTT. Translating it yields CASSWQESTYNSPLHF.

V gene TRBV6-5 combines with J gene TRBJ1-2, with 10 bases identical to TRBD1. Unmatched junction bases numbered 7, after V lost 6 bases and J lost 3 bases. The CDR3 runs 15 residues. Per germline, CDR1 MNHEY and CDR2 SVGAGI. The CDR3 bases are TGTGCCAGCAGAGATAGCGGACAGGGGGACTATGGCTACACCTTC. Protein sequence: CASRDSGQGDYGYTF.

The chain couples TRBV11-2 to TRBJ1-6; D is possibly TRBD1 (5 bases). CDR3 length: 13 amino acids. Trimming shortened V by 6 bases and J by 14 bases, and 17 bases separated the two germline ends. Per germline, CDR1 SGHAT and CDR2 FQNNGV. The CDR3 coding sequence is TGTGCCAGCAGGTTACCCGGGACTCTTGCCCTCCACTTT. It is translated as CASRLPGTLALHF.

This chain uses TRBV28 with TRBJ1-1, with 8 bases that match TRBD1. This CDR3 is 14 amino acids long. Trimming removed 6 bases from V and 0 bases from J; junction bases left unmatched: 3. Germline V CDR1 and CDR2: MDHEN, SYDVKM. The CDR3 region is CASSPRGLNTEAFF. DNA of the CDR3: TGTGCCAGCAGCCCCAGGGGGCTGAACACTGAAGCTTTCTTT. Supplemented by reference TRBV28 and TRBJ1-1, the full variable domain reads DVKVTQSSRYLVKRTGEKVFLECVQDMDHENMFWYRQDPGLGLRLIYFSYDVKMKEKGDIPEGYSVSREKKERFSLILESASTNQTSMYLCASSPRGLNTEAFFGQGTRLTVV.